What follows describes a single T cell receptor beta chain. Assay used: immunoSEQ multiplex PCR; TCRdb lists only in-frame clones, some missing. Among roughly 8,800 clones, 70% to 80% were seen once, and the ten largest hold approximately 25%. Treatment defined: randomized to nivolumab then ipilimumab (arm A) or the reverse (arm B). In germline, CDR1 is MNHNY, CDR2 SVGAGI (reference sequence). CDR3 length: 14 amino acids. V was cut by 0 bases and J by 2 bases, with 5 bases left in between. This record comes from a study of sequential checkpoint blockade in melanoma. The overall study: First-line arms were nivolumab then ipilimumab, or the reverse, randomized 1:1. Maintenance nivolumab came after either treatment sequence.

The origin of this receptor is a human donor with melanoma. The material sequenced was CD8+ T cells sorted from blood (inferred from file names), taken from a patient given nivolumab and ipilimumab in sequence. V is TRBV6-6 and J is TRBJ1-3; no clear D gene. The CDR3 region is CASSYSETGNTIYF. CDR3 in DNA: TGTGCCAGCAGTTACTCGGAGACTGGAAACACCATATATTTT.